This entry lists 9 T cell receptor beta chains sequenced from one sample in a study of T cell changes during pregnancy in multiple sclerosis. Assay used: immunoSEQ multiplex PCR; TCRdb lists only in-frame clones, some missing. The sample lists around 96,000 clones; 94% were seen once. The sample here was peripheral blood, taken after pregnancy. These receptors originate from a female donor in good health, enrolled as a control in a pregnancy study.

The CDR3 reads CASSEPKSGGNNEQFF. In DNA, the CDR3 is TGTGCCAGCAGTGAACCCAAAAGCGGGGGCAACAATGAGCAGTTCTTC. The V call is TRBV25-1, the J call TRBJ2-1; TRBD2 matches at 8 bases. With V trimmed by 2 bases and J by 5 bases, 8 bases remained unmatched. Germline V gives CDR1 MGHDK, CDR2 SYGVNS. This CDR3 spans 16 amino acids.

A note on this clone: Other nucleotide sequences in the sample specify the same CDR3. The chain carries TRBV9 and TRBJ2-5; TRBD1 is a possible D gene (6 bases). The germline V gene encodes CDR1 SGDLS and CDR2 YYNGEE. The CDR3 is made up of 13 amino acids. V was trimmed by 0 bases and J by 5 bases, leaving 8 bases between them. The CDR3 region is CASSVGRGETQYF. CDR3 nucleotide sequence: TGTGCCAGCAGCGTAGGTAGGGGGGAGACCCAGTACTTC.

The chain is built from TRBV2 and TRBJ2-5; tentatively, D is TRBD2 (5 bases). This CDR3 has 12 amino acids. Germline values: CDR1 SNHLY, CDR2 FYNNEI. V dropped 8 bases and J dropped 5 bases, with 12 bases sitting between them. The CDR3 loop is CASSEDQETQYF. DNA of the CDR3: TGTGCCAGCTCGGAGGATCAGGAGACCCAGTACTTC. The full variable domain, rest sourced from reference TRBV2 and TRBJ2-5, is EPEVTQTPSHQVTQMGQEVILRCVPISNHLYFYWYRQILGQKVEFLVSFYNNEISEKSEIFDDQFSVERPDGSNFTLKIRSTKLEDSAMYFCASSEDQETQYFGPGTRLLVL.

CDR3 amino acids: CASSPGTGDTGELFF. The CDR3 coding sequence is TGCGCCAGCAGCCCCGGGACAGGGGACACCGGGGAGCTGTTTTTT. The V gene is TRBV5-1, the J gene TRBJ2-2; 10 positions match TRBD1. Germline trimming cut 4 bases from V and 3 bases from J; bases unmatched to any gene: 3. This CDR3 region has 15 residues. Germline V gene data show CDR1 as SGHRS and CDR2 as YFSETQ.

This chain uses TRBV5-1 with TRBJ2-3; D perhaps matches TRBD2 (5 bases). CDR1 is SGHRS and CDR2 is YFSETQ in the germline V gene. This CDR3 has 14 amino acids. Trimming left V 0 bases short and J 6 bases short, with 11 bases between. The CDR3 DNA reads TGCGCCAGCAGCTTGGGAGGGATCGGGGATACGCAGTATTTT. Translated, it gives CASSLGGIGDTQYF.

This chain joins TRBV28 and TRBJ1-2, with TRBD1 identical over 8 bases. The CDR3 has 16 amino acids. V shed 3 bases, J shed 6 bases, and the junction held 12 bases outside the gene matches. Germline V gives CDR1 MDHEN, CDR2 SYDVKM. This CDR3 is CASSFSYRQGADGYTF. The CDR3 DNA reads as TGTGCCAGCAGTTTTTCGTACAGGCAGGGGGCCGATGGCTACACCTTC.

The chain has TRBV7-9 and TRBJ2-1, with 7 bases fitting TRBD2. The ends lost 2 bases at V and 9 bases at J; junction bases unmatched: 10. The CDR3 sequence is 15 residues long. In germline, CDR1 is SEHNR, CDR2 FQNEAQ (reference sequence). In DNA, the CDR3 is TGTGCCAGCAGCTTACATGGAACGGGAGGCGGTGAGCAGTTCTTC. Translated: CASSLHGTGGGEQFF.

This rearrangement joins TRBV19 to TRBJ1-1; TRBD1 matches at 8 bases. V was clipped by 7 bases and J by 5 bases; unmatched bases: 18. Germline CDR1 LNHDA, CDR2 SQIVND (reference sequence). The CDR3 extends over 17 amino acids. The CDR3 here is CASTDTRLQGARTEAFF. CDR3 nucleotide sequence: TGTGCCAGTACCGATACGAGGCTCCAGGGGGCCCGAACTGAAGCTTTCTTT.

This clone was detected once. The V and J genes are TRBV6-5 and TRBJ2-5; 8 bases fit TRBD1. The CDR3 contains 15 residues. The V gene end was trimmed by 5 bases and the J gene end by 3 bases; junction bases not matched to a gene: 8. Germline V gene data show CDR1 as MNHEY and CDR2 as SVGAGI. CDR3: CASSRTYRGEETQYF. CDR3 nucleotide sequence: TGTGCCAGCAGTCGGACCTACAGGGGGGAAGAGACCCAGTACTTC.